The present T cell receptor (beta chain) was sequenced within a study of T cells in Graves' hyperthyroidism and ophthalmopathy. Researchers took RNA transcripts and amplified the TCR beta CDR3 regions from them. HTBI primers were employed in a first-round RT-PCR of the TCR CDR3. TCRdb ran MiXCR on the multiplex PCR reads and lists one entry per CDR3 protein. The sample holds about 680,000 distinct CDR3 sequences, about a third seen once. CDR1 is SGHRS and CDR2 is YFSETQ in the germline V gene. The CDR3 length is 16 residues. The V end lost 4 bases, the J end lost 4 bases, and 17 bases lay between the germline ends.

The genes are TRBV5-1 and TRBJ1-4; the D gene is possibly TRBD1 (6 bases). What was sequenced was blood. The sequence derives from a woman between 35 and 50 years old with Graves' hyperthyroidism. CDR3 in DNA: TGCGCCAGCAGCGCGGGACACCCGGCAGTTAATGAAAAACTGTTTTTT. It translates to CASSAGHPAVNEKLFF.